Included here is one T cell receptor beta chain sequence, with context. Its antigen is unknown. The sample originates from a study of Ad26.COV2.S vaccination and SARS-CoV-2 variants. Background on the study: Ad26.COV2.S given intramuscularly, once or twice 56 days apart.

TCRdb's table, derived via immunoSEQ multiplex PCR, lists solely in-frame clones and lacks some. The data show about 350,000 clones, around 83% seen once. As to treatment: around 19 received Ad26.COV2.S at low or high dose, single or two shots; a few received placebo; per-sample allocation not given. The samples date from day 63 after the first vaccine or placebo injection. Vaccination used an Ad26 vector expressing Wuhan-strain SARS-CoV-2 spike. The study's findings and limits: The study found higher spike-specific TCR breadth in vaccine than placebo recipients. Responses of spike-specific T cells (both CD8+ and CD4+) reportedly showed substantial breadth after vaccination.

Trimming pared 2 bases from V and 2 bases from J, leaving 11 bases between. This CDR3 has 15 amino acids. Germline V gene sequence: CDR1 MNHNS, CDR2 SASEGT. The chain recombines TRBV6-1 with TRBJ2-3; D is unclear. This TCR derives from a person between 18 and 59 years old who received the Ad26.COV2.S COVID-19 vaccine or a placebo. The starting material was peripheral blood, obtained in a trial of Ad26.COV2.S vaccine versus placebo. The CDR3 reads CASSESRQSTDTQYF. Written as DNA, the CDR3 is TGTGCCAGCAGTGAATCGCGGCAGTCCACAGATACGCAGTATTTT.